The rows below give T cell receptor beta chains drawn from one sample of a study of early T cells in non-severe SARS-CoV-2 infection. TCRdb analysed the 5' RACE reads with MiXCR anew, one entry per CDR3 protein. Here the sample spans about 49,000 distinct CDR3 sequences, about 6.3% being singletons. Sequenced here: whole blood, sampled at baseline. These receptors originate from an adult who was a healthcare worker with PCR-confirmed SARS-CoV-2 infection or an uninfected control (not recorded which). The CDR3 runs from the conserved cysteine through the conserved F or W. Fields, in order: V gene, clone size, D gene, J gene, CDR3 DNA, CDR3 protein. The D gene is left open where the match is weak. Clone size is shown for a subset of rows, as once, few, many or a class of expanded clone.

TRBV24-1	few	TRBD2	TRBJ2-1	TGTGCCACCAGTGACCGGAGCGGGGGGGGCGGAGAGCAGTTCTTC	CATSDRSGGGGEQFF
TRBV29-1	few	TRBD1	TRBJ2-7	TGCAGCGGACAGGGTGGTCAGGGGTTCCACGAGCAGTACTTC	CSGQGGQGFHEQYF
TRBV6-1	many	-	TRBJ2-5	TGTGCCAGCAGTGAAGCTGCCGCCCGGGAGACCCAGTACTTC	CASSEAAARETQYF
TRBV19	many	-	TRBJ1-4	TGTGCCAGTGACGGGCTTAATGAAAAACTGTTTTTT	CASDGLNEKLFF
TRBV7-2	many	TRBD2	TRBJ2-5	TGTGCCAGCAGCTTCGGGGCAGGGAGGGCGTACCAAGAGACCCAGTACTTC	CASSFGAGRAYQETQYF
TRBV9	-	TRBD1	TRBJ2-3	TGTGCCAGCAGCGTAGGTCCAGGGGGAGATACGCAGTATTTT	CASSVGPGGDTQYF
TRBV20-1	few	-	TRBJ2-1	TGCAGTGCCCTAACCGGGACAATCTCCTACAATGAGCAGTTCTTC	CSALTGTISYNEQFF
TRBV4-3	few	TRBD1	TRBJ2-2	TGCGCCAGCAGCCAAGGGACAGGGGGCTCCGGGGAGCTGTTTTTT	CASSQGTGGSGELFF
TRBV11-2	many	TRBD1	TRBJ2-7	TGTGCCAGCAGCTCGGGGACAGGGTTTTACGAGCAGTACTTC	CASSSGTGFYEQYF
TRBV4-3	many	-	TRBJ2-7	TGCGCCAGCAGCCAGGCCTATGGGTCCTACGAGCAGTACTTC	CASSQAYGSYEQYF
TRBV3-1	many	TRBD2	TRBJ2-5	TGTGCCAGCAGCCAAGTGGCCGGGACTAGAGCTTCCCAGTACTTC	CASSQVAGTRASQYF
TRBV12-3/TRBV12-4	many	-	TRBJ1-2	TGTGCCAGCAGTTTAAGGGCAGGCGTGAACTATGGCTACACCTTC	CASSLRAGVNYGYTF
TRBV20-1	-	-	TRBJ2-1	TGCAGTGCTAGAGATCCCGCGAGGGGGAACAACAATGAGCAGTTCTTC	CSARDPARGNNNEQFF
TRBV12-3/TRBV12-4	-	TRBD1	TRBJ1-3	TGTGCCAGCAGGGGGACAGGGGGAAGAAACTCCATATATTTT	CASRGTGGRNSIYF
TRBV19	few	-	TRBJ2-3	TGTGCCAGTCAGGGGCAGGGCGTATCAGATACGCAGTATTTT	CASQGQGVSDTQYF
TRBV24-1	-	TRBD1	TRBJ1-4	TGTGCCACCAGTGATTCGGGACAGGCGAATGAAAAACTGTTTTTT	CATSDSGQANEKLFF
TRBV18	many	TRBD1	TRBJ1-6	TGTGCCAGCTCACCAGGGACAGCCAATTCACCCCTCCACTTT	CASSPGTANSPLHF